This TCR beta chain appears in the sequencing data of a study of blood T cells in healthy people across ages. Next came a second PCR, run for about 6 to 11 cycles, which used a sample-barcoded 5' primer along with a J-beta primer mix. TCRdb called the 5' RACE reads again in MiXCR, with one record for every CDR3 protein. The data show under 1,000,000 distinct CDR3 sequences, with roughly 46% seen just once and roughly 20% held by the top ten. This CDR3 is built from 15 residues. Trimming left V 4 bases short and J 9 bases short, with 17 bases between. CDR1 and CDR2 from the germline V gene are SGHRS and YFSETQ.

Material: blood. The chain couples TRBV5-1 to TRBJ1-6; the D gene is possibly TRBD1 (6 bases). This TCR came from a man aged 80 or over in good health. The CDR3 loop is CASSPRDIGGSPLHF. CDR3 nucleotides: TGCGCCAGCAGCCCCCGGGACATCGGCGGTTCACCCCTCCACTTT. Full variable domain (remainder filled in from reference TRBV5-1 and TRBJ1-6): KAGVTQTPRYLIKTRGQQVTLSCSPISGHRSVSWYQQTPGQGLQFLFEYFSETQRNKGNFPGRFSGRQFSNSRSEMNVSTLELGDSALYLCASSPRDIGGSPLHFGNGTRLTVT.